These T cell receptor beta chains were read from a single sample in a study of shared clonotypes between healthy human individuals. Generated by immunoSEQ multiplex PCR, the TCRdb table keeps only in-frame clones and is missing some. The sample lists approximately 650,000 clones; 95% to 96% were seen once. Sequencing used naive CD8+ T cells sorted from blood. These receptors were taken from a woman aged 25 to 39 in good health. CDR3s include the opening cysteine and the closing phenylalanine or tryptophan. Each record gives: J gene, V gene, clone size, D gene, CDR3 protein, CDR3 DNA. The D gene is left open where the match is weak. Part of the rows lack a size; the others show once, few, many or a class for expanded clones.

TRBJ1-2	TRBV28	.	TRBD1	CASSLRTGAHGYTF	TGTGCCAGCAGTTTAAGGACAGGGGCGCATGGCTACACCTTC
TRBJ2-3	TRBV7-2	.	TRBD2	CASSLDSLAGEGDTQYF	TGTGCCAGCAGCTTAGACTCACTAGCGGGAGAGGGTGATACGCAGTATTTT
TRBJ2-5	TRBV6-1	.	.	CASSERLGQVQETQYF	TGTGCCAGCAGTGAAAGGTTAGGGCAGGTCCAAGAGACCCAGTACTTC
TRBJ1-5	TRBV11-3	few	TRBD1	CASSLDRTGICIEPQHF	TGTGCCAGCAGCTTAGACCGGACAGGGATTTGTATCGAGCCCCAGCATTTT
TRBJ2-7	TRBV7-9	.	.	CASSPQGRGAVHEQYF	TGTGCCAGCAGCCCCCAAGGCCGGGGAGCGGTACACGAGCAGTACTTC
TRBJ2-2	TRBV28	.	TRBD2	CASSSLDGGLAGVNTGELFF	TGTGCCAGCAGTTCCCTAGACGGCGGACTAGCGGGGGTGAACACCGGGGAGCTGTTTTTT
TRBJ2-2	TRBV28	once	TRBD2	CASSLLAGGYSGELFF	TGTGCCAGCAGTTTATTAGCGGGAGGATACTCCGGGGAGCTGTTTTTT
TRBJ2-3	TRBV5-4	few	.	CASSPGTPDTQYF	TGTGCCAGCAGTCCCGGGACCCCAGATACGCAGTATTTT
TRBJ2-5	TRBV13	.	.	CASSSSKETQYF	TGTGCCAGCAGCTCCTCAAAAGAGACCCAGTACTTC
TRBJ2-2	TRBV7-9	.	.	CASSRDFDTGELFF	TGTGCCAGCAGTCGGGACTTCGACACCGGGGAGCTGTTTTTT
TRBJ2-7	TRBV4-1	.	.	CASSQTRAYEQYF	TGCGCCAGCAGCCAGACTAGAGCCTACGAGCAGTACTTC
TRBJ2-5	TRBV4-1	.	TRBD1	CASSQDRDRGLETQYF	TGCGCCAGCAGCCAAGATAGGGACAGGGGTTTGGAGACCCAGTACTTC
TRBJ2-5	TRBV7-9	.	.	CASSRPRGAEQETQYF	TGTGCCAGTTCCCGACCCAGGGGAGCGGAGCAAGAGACCCAGTACTTC
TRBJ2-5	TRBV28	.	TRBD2	CASSSYRGGQETQYF	TGTGCCAGCAGTTCCTACCGGGGAGGGCAAGAGACCCAGTACTTC
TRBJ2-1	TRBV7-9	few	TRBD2	CASSPGTSGRAPNNEQFF	TGTGCCAGCAGCCCGGGGACTAGCGGGAGGGCCCCCAACAATGAGCAGTTCTTC
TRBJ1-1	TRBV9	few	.	CASSVVEDTEAFF	TGTGCCAGCAGCGTAGTAGAGGACACTGAAGCTTTCTTT
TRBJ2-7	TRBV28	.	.	CASSFMGTAVEQYF	TGTGCCAGCAGTTTTATGGGAACGGCCGTCGAGCAGTACTTC
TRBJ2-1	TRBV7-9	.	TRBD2	CASVAGALNEQFF	TGTGCCAGCGTGGCGGGAGCCCTCAATGAGCAGTTCTTC
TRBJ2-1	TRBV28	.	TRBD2	CASRGGTGVYNEQFF	TGTGCCAGCAGGGGGGGGACGGGAGTATACAATGAGCAGTTCTTC
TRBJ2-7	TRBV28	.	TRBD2	CASSLWVAGDEQYF	TGTGCCAGCAGTCTGTGGGTAGCGGGAGACGAGCAGTACTTC
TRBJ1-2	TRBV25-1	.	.	CASSGEREVDLYGYTF	TGTGCCAGCAGTGGGGAGAGGGAGGTGGATCTCTATGGCTACACCTTC
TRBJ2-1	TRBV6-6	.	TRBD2	CASSRDPSGRPNEQFF	TGTGCCAGCAGTCGAGACCCTAGCGGGAGACCCAATGAGCAGTTCTTC
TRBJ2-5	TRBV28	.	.	CASIGDPLQETQYF	TGTGCCAGCATTGGGGACCCCCTCCAAGAGACCCAGTACTTC
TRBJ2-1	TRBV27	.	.	CASSLMRRVVYNEQFF	TGTGCCAGCAGTTTAATGCGGCGGGTGGTCTACAATGAGCAGTTCTTC
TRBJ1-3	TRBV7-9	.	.	CASTTDRNTIYF	TGTGCCAGCACCACCGACAGAAACACCATATATTTT
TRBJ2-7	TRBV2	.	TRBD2	CASIQLAGIYEQYF	TGTGCCAGCATACAACTAGCGGGCATCTACGAGCAGTACTTC
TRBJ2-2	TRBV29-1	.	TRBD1	CSVEAGTGEATGELFF	TGCAGCGTTGAAGCAGGGACAGGGGAGGCGACCGGGGAGCTGTTTTTT
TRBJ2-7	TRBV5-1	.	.	CASSFNPYEQYF	TGCGCCAGCAGCTTCAACCCCTACGAGCAGTACTTC
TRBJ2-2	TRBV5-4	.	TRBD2	CASSLGLAGAGELFF	TGTGCCAGCAGCTTGGGCCTAGCGGGAGCCGGGGAGCTGTTTTTT
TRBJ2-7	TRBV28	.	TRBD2	CASSPPNSGVSYEQYF	TGTGCCAGCAGTCCCCCGAATAGCGGGGTCTCCTACGAGCAGTACTTC
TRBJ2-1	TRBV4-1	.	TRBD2	CASSLTSGSKNEQFF	TGCGCCAGCAGCCTGACTAGCGGGAGTAAAAATGAGCAGTTCTTC
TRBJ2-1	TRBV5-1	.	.	CASSLTSTSSYNEQFF	TGCGCCAGCAGCTTGACTAGTACCAGCTCCTACAATGAGCAGTTCTTC
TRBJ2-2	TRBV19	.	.	CASSILLYTGELFF	TGTGCCAGTAGTATCCTATTATACACCGGGGAGCTGTTTTTT
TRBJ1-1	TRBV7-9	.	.	CASSPGTEAFF	TGTGCCAGCAGCCCGGGCACTGAAGCTTTCTTT
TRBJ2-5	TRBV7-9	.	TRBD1	CASSLADRRKETQYF	TGTGCCAGCAGCTTAGCGGACAGGAGGAAAGAGACCCAGTACTTC
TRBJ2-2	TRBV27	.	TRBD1	CASSSIWGTDNTGELFF	TGTGCCAGCAGTTCCATATGGGGGACAGACAACACCGGGGAGCTGTTTTTT
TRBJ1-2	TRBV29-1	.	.	CSVAGGSPGYGYTF	TGCAGCGTTGCCGGTGGGTCCCCTGGCTATGGCTACACCTTC
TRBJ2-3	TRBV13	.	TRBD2	CASSLGLAGLPLGTDTQYF	TGTGCCAGCAGCTTAGGACTAGCGGGACTCCCTCTGGGCACAGATACGCAGTATTTT
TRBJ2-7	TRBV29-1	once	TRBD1	CSLHTGVHEQYF	TGCAGCTTACATACAGGGGTCCACGAGCAGTACTTC
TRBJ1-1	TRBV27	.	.	CASSLRAANTEAFF	TGTGCCAGCAGCCTCCGGGCCGCGAACACTGAAGCTTTCTTT
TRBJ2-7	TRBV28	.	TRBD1	CASSFSWGQEPYEQYF	TGTGCCAGCAGTTTCAGTTGGGGACAGGAGCCCTACGAGCAGTACTTC
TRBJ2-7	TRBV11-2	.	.	CASSETEFYEQYF	TGTGCCAGCAGCGAGACGGAGTTCTACGAGCAGTACTTC
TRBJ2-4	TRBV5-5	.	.	CASSLQDTQNRDIQYF	TGTGCCAGCAGCTTGCAGGACACACAAAACAGGGACATTCAGTACTTC
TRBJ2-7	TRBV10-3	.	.	CATWGGNQYF	TGTGCCACCTGGGGCGGGAATCAGTACTTC
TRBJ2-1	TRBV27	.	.	CASSPSASYNEQFF	TGTGCCAGCAGTCCTAGCGCCTCCTACAATGAGCAGTTCTTC
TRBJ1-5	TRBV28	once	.	CASSFVRVFVQPQHF	TGTGCCAGCAGTTTTGTTAGGGTTTTCGTTCAGCCCCAGCATTTT
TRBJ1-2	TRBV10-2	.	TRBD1	CASSELLTGGIYGYTF	TGCGCCAGCAGTGAGTTATTAACAGGGGGCATCTATGGCTACACCTTC
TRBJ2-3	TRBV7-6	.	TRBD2	CASGGEGSGLTDTQYF	TGTGCCAGCGGGGGGGAAGGTAGCGGACTCACAGATACGCAGTATTTT
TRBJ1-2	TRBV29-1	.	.	CSVPRDTTNYGYTF	TGCAGCGTCCCTAGGGACACAACTAACTATGGCTACACCTTC
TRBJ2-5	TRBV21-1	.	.	CASSKDAIQETQYF	TGTGCCAGCAGCAAAGATGCGATCCAAGAGACCCAGTACTTC
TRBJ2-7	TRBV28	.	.	CASSLTAQYEQYF	TGTGCCAGCAGTTTAACGGCGCAGTACGAGCAGTACTTC
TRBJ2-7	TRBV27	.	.	CASSGQTYEQYF	TGTGCCAGCAGTGGACAGACCTACGAGCAGTACTTC
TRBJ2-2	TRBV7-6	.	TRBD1	CASGWTGGGGELFF	TGTGCCAGCGGATGGACAGGGGGCGGAGGGGAGCTGTTTTTT
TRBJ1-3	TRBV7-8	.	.	CASSLRVSSGNTIYF	TGTGCCAGCAGCTTACGGGTCTCCTCTGGAAACACCATATATTTT
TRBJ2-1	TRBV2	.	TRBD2	CASKEASGTSLNEQFF	TGTGCCAGCAAAGAGGCTAGCGGGACTTCCCTCAATGAGCAGTTCTTC
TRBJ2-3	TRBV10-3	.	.	CAISETPTDTQYF	TGTGCCATCAGTGAGACCCCCACAGATACGCAGTATTTT
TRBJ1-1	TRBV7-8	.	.	CASSPLSGISTEAFF	TGTGCCAGCAGCCCGCTGTCAGGGATATCAACTGAAGCTTTCTTT